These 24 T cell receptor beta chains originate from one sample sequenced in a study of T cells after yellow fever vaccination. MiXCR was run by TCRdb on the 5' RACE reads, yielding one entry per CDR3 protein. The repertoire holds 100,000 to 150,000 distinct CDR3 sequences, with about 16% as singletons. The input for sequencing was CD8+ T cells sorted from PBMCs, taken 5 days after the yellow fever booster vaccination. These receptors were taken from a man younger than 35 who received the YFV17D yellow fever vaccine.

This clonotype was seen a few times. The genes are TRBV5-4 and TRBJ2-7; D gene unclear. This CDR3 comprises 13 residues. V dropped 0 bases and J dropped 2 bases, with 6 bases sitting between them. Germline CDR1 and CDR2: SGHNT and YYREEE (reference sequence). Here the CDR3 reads CASSLDTPYEQYF. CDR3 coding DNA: TGTGCCAGCAGCTTGGACACTCCCTACGAGCAGTACTTC.

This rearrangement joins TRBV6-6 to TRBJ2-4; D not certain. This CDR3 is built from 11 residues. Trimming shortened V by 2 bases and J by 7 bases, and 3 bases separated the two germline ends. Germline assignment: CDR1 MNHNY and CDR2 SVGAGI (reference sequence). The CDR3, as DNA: TGTGCCAGCAGTTACAGGAACATTCAGTACTTC. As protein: CASSYRNIQYF.

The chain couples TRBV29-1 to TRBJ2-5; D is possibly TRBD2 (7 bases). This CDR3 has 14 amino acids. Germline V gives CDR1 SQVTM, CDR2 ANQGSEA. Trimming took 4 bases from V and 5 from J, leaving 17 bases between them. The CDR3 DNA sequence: TGCAGCGTTGGGAGAGGAGGGGGGGTCGAGACCCAGTACTTC. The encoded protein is CSVGRGGGVETQYF.

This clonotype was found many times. CDR3 sequence reads: CSVELTDYEQYF. In DNA form, the CDR3 reads TGCAGCGTTGAGTTGACGGACTACGAGCAGTACTTC. This sequence joins TRBV29-1 and TRBJ2-7; unclear D gene. With 3 bases removed from V and 3 bases from J, the gap between germline ends came to 9 bases. The V gene's germline CDR1 is SQVTM and CDR2 ANQGSEA. CDR3 length equals 12 residues.

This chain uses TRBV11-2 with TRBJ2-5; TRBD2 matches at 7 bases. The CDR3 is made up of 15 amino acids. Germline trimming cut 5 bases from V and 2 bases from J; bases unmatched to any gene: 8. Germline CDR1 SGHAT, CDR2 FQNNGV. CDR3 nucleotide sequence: TGTGCCAGCAGCCCCTCCTGGGGGGGGCAAGAGACCCAGTACTTC. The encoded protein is CASSPSWGGQETQYF.

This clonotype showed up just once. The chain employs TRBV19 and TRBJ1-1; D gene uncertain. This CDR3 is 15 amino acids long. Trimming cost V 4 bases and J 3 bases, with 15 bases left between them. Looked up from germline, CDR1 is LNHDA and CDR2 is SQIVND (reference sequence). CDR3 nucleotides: TGTGCCAGTAGTAGGGTCATCAATAGGGACACTGAAGCTTTCTTT. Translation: CASSRVINRDTEAFF.

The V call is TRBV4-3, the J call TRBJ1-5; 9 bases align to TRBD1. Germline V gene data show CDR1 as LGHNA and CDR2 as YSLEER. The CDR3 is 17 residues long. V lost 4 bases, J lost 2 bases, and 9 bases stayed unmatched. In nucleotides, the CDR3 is TGCGCCAGCAGCCCCACCTCGACAGGGGGAGGCAATCAGCCCCAGCATTTT. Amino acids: CASSPTSTGGGNQPQHF.

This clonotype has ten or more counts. CDR3 sequence reads: CASSPTSGEYNEQFF. DNA of the CDR3: TGTGCCAGCAGTCCGACTAGCGGGGAGTACAATGAGCAGTTCTTC. The chain carries TRBV6-4 and TRBJ2-1, with 11 bases lining up with TRBD2. The CDR3 runs 15 residues. J gave up 4 bases and V 5 bases, and 4 bases lay outside the gene matches. Germline CDR1 and CDR2: MRHNA and SNTAGT.

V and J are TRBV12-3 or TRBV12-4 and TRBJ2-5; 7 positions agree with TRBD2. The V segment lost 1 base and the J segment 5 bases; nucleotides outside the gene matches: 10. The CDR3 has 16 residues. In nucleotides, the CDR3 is TGTGCCAGCAGTTTAGTCTTGGGGGGGGGTAGGGAGACCCAGTACTTC. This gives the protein CASSLVLGGGRETQYF.

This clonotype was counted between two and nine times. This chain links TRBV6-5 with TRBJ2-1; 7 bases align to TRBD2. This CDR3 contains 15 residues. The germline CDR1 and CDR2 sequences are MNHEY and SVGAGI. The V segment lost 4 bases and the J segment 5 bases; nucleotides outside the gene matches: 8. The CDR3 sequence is CASSWGVAGHNEQFF. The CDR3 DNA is TGTGCCAGCAGTTGGGGGGTAGCGGGCCACAATGAGCAGTTCTTC.

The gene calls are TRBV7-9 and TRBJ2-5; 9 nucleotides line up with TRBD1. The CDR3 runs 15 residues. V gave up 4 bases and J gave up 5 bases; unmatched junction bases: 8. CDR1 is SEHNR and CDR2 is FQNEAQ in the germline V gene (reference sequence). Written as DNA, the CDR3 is TGTGCCAGCAGCTCCACAGGGGGCAGGGTGGAGACCCAGTACTTC. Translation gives CASSSTGGRVETQYF.

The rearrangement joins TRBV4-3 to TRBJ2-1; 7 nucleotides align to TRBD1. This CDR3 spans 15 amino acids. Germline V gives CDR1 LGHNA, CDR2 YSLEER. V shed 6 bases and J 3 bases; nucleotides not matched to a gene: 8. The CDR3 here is CASSRGTARYNEQFF. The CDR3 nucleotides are TGCGCCAGCAGTCGAGGGACAGCTCGCTACAATGAGCAGTTCTTC.

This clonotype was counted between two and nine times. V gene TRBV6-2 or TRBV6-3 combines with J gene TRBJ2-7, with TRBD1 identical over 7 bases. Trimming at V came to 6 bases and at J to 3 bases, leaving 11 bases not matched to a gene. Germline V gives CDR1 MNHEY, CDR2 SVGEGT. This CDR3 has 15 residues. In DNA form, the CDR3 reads TGTGCCAGCAGCCCCGGAGACAGGGAACTCTACGAGCAGTACTTC. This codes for CASSPGDRELYEQYF.

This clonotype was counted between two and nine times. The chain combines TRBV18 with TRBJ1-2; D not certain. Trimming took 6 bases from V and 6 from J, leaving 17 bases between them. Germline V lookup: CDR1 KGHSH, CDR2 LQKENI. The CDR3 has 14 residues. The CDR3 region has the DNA TGTGCCAGCTCTCCTCCCCGGGGTGCGAATGGCTACACCTTC. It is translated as CASSPPRGANGYTF.

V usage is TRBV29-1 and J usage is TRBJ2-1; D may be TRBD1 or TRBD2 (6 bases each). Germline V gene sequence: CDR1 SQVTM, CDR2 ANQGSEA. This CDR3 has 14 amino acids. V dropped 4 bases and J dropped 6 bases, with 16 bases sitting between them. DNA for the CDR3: TGCAGCGTTGTAGGGGGGCCGTTCCTCAATGAGCAGTTCTTC. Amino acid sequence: CSVVGGPFLNEQFF.

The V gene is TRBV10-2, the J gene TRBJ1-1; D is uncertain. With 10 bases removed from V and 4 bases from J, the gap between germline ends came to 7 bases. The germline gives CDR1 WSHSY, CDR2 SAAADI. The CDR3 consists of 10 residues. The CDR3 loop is CATYSTEAFF. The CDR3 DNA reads TGCGCCACGTACAGCACTGAAGCTTTCTTT.

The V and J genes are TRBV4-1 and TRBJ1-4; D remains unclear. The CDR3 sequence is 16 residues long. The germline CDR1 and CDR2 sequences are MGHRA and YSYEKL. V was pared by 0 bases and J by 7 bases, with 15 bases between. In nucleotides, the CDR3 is TGCGCCAGCAGCCAAGATCCGGGAGTAGGAGGTGAAAAACTGTTTTTT. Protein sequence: CASSQDPGVGGEKLFF.

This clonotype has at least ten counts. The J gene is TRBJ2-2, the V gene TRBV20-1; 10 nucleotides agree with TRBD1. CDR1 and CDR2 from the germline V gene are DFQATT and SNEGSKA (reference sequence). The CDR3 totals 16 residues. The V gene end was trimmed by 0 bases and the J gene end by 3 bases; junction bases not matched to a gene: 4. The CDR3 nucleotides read TGCAGTGCTAGAGATGGGGACAGGGGCGACACCGGGGAGCTGTTTTTT. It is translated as CSARDGDRGDTGELFF.

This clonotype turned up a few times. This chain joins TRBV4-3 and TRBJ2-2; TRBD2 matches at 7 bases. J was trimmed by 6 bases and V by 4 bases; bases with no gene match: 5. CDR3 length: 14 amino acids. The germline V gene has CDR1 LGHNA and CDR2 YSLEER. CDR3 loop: CASSPGLPAGELFF. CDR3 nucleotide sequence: TGCGCCAGCAGCCCGGGACTACCGGCCGGGGAGCTGTTTTTT.

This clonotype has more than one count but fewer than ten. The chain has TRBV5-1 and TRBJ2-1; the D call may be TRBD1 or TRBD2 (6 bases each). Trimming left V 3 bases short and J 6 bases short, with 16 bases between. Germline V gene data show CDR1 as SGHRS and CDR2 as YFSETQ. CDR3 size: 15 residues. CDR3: CASSWTGGPVNEQFF. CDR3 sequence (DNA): TGCGCCAGCAGCTGGACTGGGGGGCCTGTCAATGAGCAGTTCTTC.

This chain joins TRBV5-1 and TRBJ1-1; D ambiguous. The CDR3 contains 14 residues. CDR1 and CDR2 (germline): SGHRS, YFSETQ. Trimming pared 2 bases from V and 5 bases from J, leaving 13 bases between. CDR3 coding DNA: TGCGCCAGCAGCTTACTGGACGGCGGGACTGAAGCTTTCTTT. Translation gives CASSLLDGGTEAFF. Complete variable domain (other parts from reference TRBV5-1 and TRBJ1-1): KAGVTQTPRYLIKTRGQQVTLSCSPISGHRSVSWYQQTPGQGLQFLFEYFSETQRNKGNFPGRFSGRQFSNSRSEMNVSTLELGDSALYLCASSLLDGGTEAFFGQGTRLTVV.

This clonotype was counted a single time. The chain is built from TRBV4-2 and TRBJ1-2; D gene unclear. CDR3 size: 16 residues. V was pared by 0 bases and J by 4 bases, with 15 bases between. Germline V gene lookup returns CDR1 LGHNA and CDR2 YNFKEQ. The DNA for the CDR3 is TGTGCCAGCAGCCAAGAGAAGAGCGGACGGTCCTATGGCTACACCTTC. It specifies CASSQEKSGRSYGYTF.

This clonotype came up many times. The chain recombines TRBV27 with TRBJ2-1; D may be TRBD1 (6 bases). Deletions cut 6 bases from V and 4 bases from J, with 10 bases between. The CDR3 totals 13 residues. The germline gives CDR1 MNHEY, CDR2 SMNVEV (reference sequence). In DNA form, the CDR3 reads TGTGCCAGCAGCCCAGGACAGTACAATGAGCAGTTCTTC. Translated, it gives CASSPGQYNEQFF.

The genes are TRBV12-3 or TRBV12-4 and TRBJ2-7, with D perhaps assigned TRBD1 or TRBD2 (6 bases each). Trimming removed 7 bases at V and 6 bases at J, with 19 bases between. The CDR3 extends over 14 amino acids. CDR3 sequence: CASTPQGLVSEQYF. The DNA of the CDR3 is TGTGCCAGCACCCCACAGGGACTCGTGTCCGAGCAGTACTTC.